The T cell receptor (beta chain) described here comes from a study of OX40 agonist ivuxolimab in advanced cancers. Study as a whole: Averaging roughly 60 years in age, with a range of roughly 23 to 85, the cohort was 80% to 90% male. Anti-PD-1, anti-PD-L1 or anti-CTLA-4 therapy given earlier was allowed, and approximately 43% had some. Study-wide results and limits: Among T cells, CD8+ cells averaged more expanded clones than CD4+ cells.

Sequencing used immunoSEQ multiplex PCR; TCRdb keeps in-frame clones, though not all of them. The repertoire holds several thousand clones, with approximately 71% as singletons. V lost 7 bases and J lost 5, with 12 bases in between. CDR3 length: 12 amino acids. Germline lookup yields CDR1 LNHDA and CDR2 SQIVND (reference sequence). Points on this clone: Its antigen is undetermined.

The chain uses TRBV19 and TRBJ2-7; D may match TRBD1 or TRBD2 (7 bases each). The receptor's source is an adult with an advanced solid tumor such as melanoma, head and neck, liver or kidney cancer. The specimen comprised CD4+ or CD8+ T cells sorted from blood, sampled in a trial of the OX40 agonist ivuxolimab. The CDR3 DNA reads TGTGCCAGTACGGCAGGGGGGGACGAGCAGTACTTC. It specifies CASTAGGDEQYF.